The 14 T cell receptor beta chains given below trace back to one sample, sequenced in a study of blood T cell repertoires in COVID-19. The table came from immunoSEQ multiplex PCR; TCRdb's copy has only in-frame clones and leaves some out. The sample holds some 300,000 clones; roughly 89% are singletons and the top ten take roughly 2.9%. The sequenced material came from PBMCs or T cells enriched from blood (not recorded which). The receptors stem from a woman between 50 and 59 years old who had been exposed to COVID-19.

This clone was observed a few times. V usage is TRBV6-1 and J usage is TRBJ1-2; D is undetermined. Trimming took 2 bases from V and 7 from J, leaving 14 bases between them. Germline assignment: CDR1 MNHNS and CDR2 SASEGT. CDR3 length: 14 residues. CDR3 protein: CASSERWQVVGYTF. The CDR3 DNA sequence: TGTGCCAGCAGTGAACGATGGCAGGTGGTTGGCTACACCTTC.

The chain combines TRBV19 with TRBJ1-5; TRBD1 aligns across 9 bases. J gave up 6 bases and V 11 bases, and 8 bases lay outside the gene matches. The CDR3 covers 13 residues. Germline V CDR1 and CDR2: LNHDA, SQIVND (reference sequence). This CDR3 is CASGDREGQPQHF. In DNA, the CDR3 is TGTGCCTCCGGGGACAGGGAAGGTCAGCCCCAGCATTTT.

The chain uses TRBV7-9 and TRBJ1-5, with TRBD1 matching over 7 bases. Germline CDR1 is SEHNR and CDR2 is FQNEAQ (reference sequence). The J segment lost 0 bases and the V segment lost 3 bases, leaving 8 bases of the junction unmatched. This CDR3 comprises 17 residues. The CDR3: CASSLIIGTASNQPQHF. The CDR3 coding sequence is TGTGCCAGCAGCTTGATAATAGGGACAGCTAGCAATCAGCCCCAGCATTTT.

The rearrangement uses TRBV19 and TRBJ1-1, with 9 bases matching TRBD1. Germline-derived CDR1 and CDR2 are LNHDA and SQIVND (reference sequence). This CDR3 has 14 residues. V lost 3 bases, J lost 4 bases, and 3 bases stayed unmatched. CDR3 sequence: CASSIDRGATEAFF. The CDR3 region has the DNA TGTGCCAGTAGTATCGACAGGGGGGCCACTGAAGCTTTCTTT.

In this sample, this clone turned up once. The J gene is TRBJ2-5, the V gene TRBV19, with 12 positions matching TRBD2. The germline gives CDR1 LNHDA, CDR2 SQIVND (reference sequence). The CDR3 has 16 amino acids. Germline trimming cut 4 bases from V and 2 bases from J; bases unmatched to any gene: 5. The chain's CDR3 is CASSRTSGVAQETQYF. In DNA form, the CDR3 reads TGTGCCAGTAGTAGGACTAGCGGGGTGGCACAAGAGACCCAGTACTTC.

The chain recombines TRBV2 with TRBJ2-2, with TRBD1 as a possible D gene (5 bases). Germline V lookup: CDR1 SNHLY, CDR2 FYNNEI. Trimming took 7 bases from V and 0 from J, leaving 12 bases between them. The CDR3 totals 15 residues. The CDR3 DNA reads TGTGCCAGCACCCGACAGCGAACGAACACCGGGGAGCTGTTTTTT. Its translation is CASTRQRTNTGELFF. The whole variable domain, remainder taken from reference TRBV2 and TRBJ2-2, is EPEVTQTPSHQVTQMGQEVILRCVPISNHLYFYWYRQILGQKVEFLVSFYNNEISEKSEIFDDQFSVERPDGSNFTLKIRSTKLEDSAMYFCASTRQRTNTGELFFGEGSRLTVL.

J is TRBJ2-3 and V is TRBV7-9; 8 bases are a match to TRBD1. The junction had 6 bases not matched to a gene; V was cut back by 5 bases and J by 2 bases. Germline V gives CDR1 SEHNR, CDR2 FQNEAQ (reference sequence). The CDR3 totals 15 residues. CDR3 bases: TGTGCCAGCAGCCAGACAGGGGCCTCCACAGATACGCAGTATTTT. It codes for CASSQTGASTDTQYF.

The gene calls are TRBV28 and TRBJ1-4, with a possible D match to TRBD1 (5 bases). The germline V gene encodes CDR1 MDHEN and CDR2 SYDVKM. The CDR3 has 14 amino acids. V was clipped by 2 bases and J by 8 bases, with 12 bases between them. Written as DNA, the CDR3 is TGTGCCAGCAGTTTAACTGGGGCCGGGGAAAAACTGTTTTTT. Translation: CASSLTGAGEKLFF.

V is TRBV6-1 and J is TRBJ1-5; TRBD1 aligns across 7 bases. Per the germline V gene, CDR1 is MNHNS and CDR2 is SASEGT. CDR3 length equals 16 residues. Unmatched junction bases numbered 9, after V lost 2 bases and J lost 5 bases. The CDR3 nucleotides read TGTGCCAGCAGTGAAAGGTCGGGACAGATTTATCAGCCCCAGCATTTT. Translation gives CASSERSGQIYQPQHF.

This chain joins TRBV19 and TRBJ1-2; D possibly corresponds to TRBD1 (6 bases). Germline CDR1 LNHDA, CDR2 SQIVND (reference sequence). This CDR3 spans 15 amino acids. Trimming left V 4 bases short and J 8 bases short, with 20 bases between. In DNA, the CDR3 is TGTGCCAGTAGTACCCCCCCAGCGGGGGCGCGGGGCTACACCTTC. Residues: CASSTPPAGARGYTF.

This clone was detected a few times. This chain uses TRBV15 with TRBJ2-1; 8 bases agree with TRBD1. Losses at the gene ends were 3 bases for V and 0 bases for J; bases not matched to a gene: 10. This CDR3 comprises 18 residues. Germline values: CDR1 LNHNV, CDR2 YYDKDF (reference sequence). The CDR3 spells CATSSDRRTGTSYNEQFF. In DNA form, the CDR3 reads TGTGCCACCAGCAGCGATCGAAGGACAGGGACCTCCTACAATGAGCAGTTCTTC.

This chain joins TRBV7-8 and TRBJ1-5; no firm D call. The CDR3 contains 15 residues. V lost 11 bases, J lost 0 bases, and 17 bases lay in between. Germline lookup yields CDR1 SGHVS and CDR2 FQNEAQ. For the CDR3, the DNA is TGTGCCGCCTCCGACTCTGAACATAGCAATCAGCCCCAGCATTTT. Translating gives CAASDSEHSNQPQHF.

The chain links TRBV7-9 to TRBJ1-2; weak D call: TRBD1 (5 bases). The CDR3 sequence is 15 residues long. Per germline, CDR1 SEHNR and CDR2 FQNEAQ (reference sequence). V was clipped by 5 bases and J by 0 bases, with 13 bases between them. CDR3 sequence reads: CASSGLGGPNYGYTF. The DNA for the CDR3 is TGTGCCAGCAGCGGACTCGGGGGTCCTAACTATGGCTACACCTTC.

This clone was detected a few times. This same CDR3 is encoded by further DNA sequences in the sample. The chain has TRBV4-1 and TRBJ2-7, with 9 nucleotides matching TRBD1. CDR3 length: 15 amino acids. From germline, CDR1 is MGHRA and CDR2 YSYEKL. V shed 4 bases, J shed 4 bases, and the junction held 8 bases outside the gene matches. The CDR3 DNA follows: TGCGCCAGCAGCCGGACCCGGGACAGGGTTTACGAGCAGTACTTC. Protein product: CASSRTRDRVYEQYF.